Following are 15 T cell receptor beta chains from one sample sequenced in a study of naive and memory T cell subsets. The study's findings and limits: Possibly reflecting memory cells re-expressing CD45RA, a few larger clonotypes occurred in naive repertoires, especially CD8.

The antigens of these receptors remain unknown. Two oligonucleotides, mixed equimolar, formed the beta constant-region primer covering TRBC1 and TRBC2. Ligated cDNA was amplified by four rounds of PCR with nested alpha and beta constant-region primers and SP2. Via MiXCR, TCRdb re-called the UMI-ligation and nested PCR reads, giving one row per CDR3 protein. The data hold roughly 150,000 distinct CDR3 sequences, with approximately 20% observed a single time. What was sequenced was naive CD8+ T cells from blood. The receptors derive from a human donor in good health.

This clonotype came up a few times. The genes are TRBV20-1 and TRBJ2-7; D may correspond to TRBD1 or TRBD2 (5 bases each). The CDR3 loop spans 15 amino acids. Trimming took off 3 bases at V and 2 bases at J, with 17 bases between the two ends. Germline V gives CDR1 DFQATT, CDR2 SNEGSKA (reference sequence). CDR3: CSASGGTSTPYEQYF. In DNA form, the CDR3 reads TGCAGTGCTAGTGGTGGGACGTCCACCCCCTACGAGCAGTACTTC.

The chain employs TRBV28 and TRBJ2-5, with D unresolved. The CDR3 spans 14 residues. Trimming removed 2 bases from V and 1 base from J, with 8 bases in between. Germline CDR1 MDHEN, CDR2 SYDVKM. CDR3 in DNA: TGTGCCAGCAGTTTAACGGTTATCCAAGAGACCCAGTACTTC. Protein product: CASSLTVIQETQYF.

This clonotype was detected only a few times. The V gene is TRBV29-1, the J gene TRBJ1-1; D uncertain. Looked up from germline, CDR1 is SQVTM and CDR2 is ANQGSEA. The CDR3 has 12 residues. V shed 0 bases and J shed 4 bases, with 6 bases lying between them. The CDR3 loop is CSVEDLGTEAFF. As DNA, the CDR3 is TGCAGCGTTGAAGATCTAGGCACTGAAGCTTTCTTT.

This clonotype was counted between two and nine times. This chain links TRBV29-1 with TRBJ2-3; D possibly uses TRBD1 or TRBD2 (5 bases each). Germline CDR1 is SQVTM and CDR2 is ANQGSEA. This CDR3 contains 15 residues. V was clipped by 1 base and J by 5 bases, with 16 bases between them. CDR3 DNA sequence: TGCAGCGTTGAAGCTTCCGGGACGCCCGGAGATACGCAGTATTTT. Protein: CSVEASGTPGDTQYF.

This clonotype was picked up a small number of times. The V and J genes are TRBV28 and TRBJ2-1; possibly TRBD2 for D (5 bases). Trimming took 5 bases from V and 10 from J, leaving 18 bases between them. The CDR3 sequence is 14 residues long. Germline assignment: CDR1 MDHEN and CDR2 SYDVKM. CDR3 sequence reads: CASSPPGSPGEQFF. Here the CDR3 DNA reads TGTGCCAGCAGTCCCCCCGGGTCTCCGGGGGAGCAGTTCTTC.

This chain joins TRBV6-2 or TRBV6-3 and TRBJ2-7; 7 bases line up with TRBD1. The V segment lost 5 bases and the J segment 4 bases; nucleotides outside the gene matches: 5. Germline CDR1 reads MNHEY; CDR2 reads SVGEGT. This CDR3 is 13 amino acids long. CDR3 in DNA: TGTGCCAGCAGTACCTGGACAGGATACGAGCAGTACTTC. This codes for CASSTWTGYEQYF.

This clonotype turned up a few times. J is TRBJ2-7 and V is TRBV28; D is unresolved. Trimming stripped 5 bases from V and 4 bases from J, with 12 bases between. CDR3 length: 13 residues. CDR1 is MDHEN, CDR2 SYDVKM, per germline. The CDR3 reads CASSPETSYEQYF. Here the CDR3 DNA reads TGTGCCAGCAGTCCAGAGACAAGTTACGAGCAGTACTTC.

This clonotype showed up just a few times. This chain joins TRBV18 and TRBJ1-5; D unclear. The ends were cut back, 3 bases at V and 8 bases at J, with 14 bases in the middle. The CDR3 extends over 14 amino acids. Germline V lookup: CDR1 KGHSH, CDR2 LQKENI. The CDR3 spells CASSPSLSWEPQHF. DNA for the CDR3: TGTGCCAGCTCACCCTCGTTGTCGTGGGAGCCCCAGCATTTT.

The V and J genes are TRBV7-9 and TRBJ2-1; 9 nucleotides match TRBD2. Trimming at V came to 5 bases and at J to 8 bases, leaving 13 bases not matched to a gene. Germline CDR1 and CDR2: SEHNR and FQNEAQ (reference sequence). This CDR3 has 16 residues. The CDR3 protein is CASSPPGRGREDEQFF. The CDR3 nucleotides read TGTGCCAGCAGCCCCCCCGGTCGCGGGAGGGAGGATGAGCAGTTCTTC.

This clonotype was counted a few times. The J gene is TRBJ1-5, the V gene TRBV6-2 or TRBV6-3, with 9 bases identical to TRBD1. The CDR3 runs to 18 residues. V dropped 10 bases and J dropped 0; count of bases not matched to a gene: 16. Looked up from germline, CDR1 is MNHEY and CDR2 is SVGEGT. The DNA for the CDR3 is TGTGCCACAGGACCCGGGACAGGGAAGAGCGATAGCAATCAGCCCCAGCATTTT. Translated, it gives CATGPGTGKSDSNQPQHF.

This clonotype was counted only a few times. This sequence joins TRBV6-5 and TRBJ1-6; D unresolved. Germline assignment: CDR1 MNHEY and CDR2 SVGAGI. The CDR3 has 14 amino acids. The V end was cut by 7 bases, the J end by 4 bases, with 11 bases between. The DNA for the CDR3 is TGTGCCAGCACCAAGAGTAGATATAATTCACCCCTCCACTTT. This sequence encodes CASTKSRYNSPLHF.

This clonotype was seen more than once but under ten times. The V gene is TRBV5-4, the J gene TRBJ1-2, with 8 bases identical to TRBD1. Germline V lookup: CDR1 SGHNT, CDR2 YYREEE (reference sequence). Trimming took 4 bases from V and 7 from J; bases not matched to a gene: 3. This CDR3 is built from 12 residues. CDR3: CASSPDRVGYTF. In DNA form, the CDR3 reads TGTGCCAGCAGCCCGGACAGGGTTGGCTACACCTTC.

The chain employs TRBV9 and TRBJ2-2; D remains ambiguous. Trimming left V 3 bases short and J 4 bases short, with 13 bases between. The CDR3 has 15 amino acids. Germline loops: CDR1 SGDLS, CDR2 YYNGEE. This CDR3 reads CASSAHPDSTGELFF. Here the CDR3 DNA reads TGTGCCAGCAGCGCCCACCCCGACTCCACCGGGGAGCTGTTTTTT.

This clonotype was detected a few times. The chain couples TRBV28 to TRBJ2-7, with 7 bases identical to TRBD1. From germline, CDR1 is MDHEN and CDR2 SYDVKM. The CDR3 spans 13 residues. J gave up 6 bases and V 3 bases, and 5 bases lay outside the gene matches. For the CDR3, the DNA is TGTGCCAGCAGTTTGACAGGGTCTGGCGAGCAGTACTTC. This sequence encodes CASSLTGSGEQYF.

This clonotype was found a few times. The chain couples TRBV30 to TRBJ2-5, with 7 bases matching TRBD1. Per the germline V gene, CDR1 is GTSNPN and CDR2 is SVGIG (reference sequence). This CDR3 has 13 residues. J was trimmed by 5 bases and V by 3 bases; bases with no gene match: 6. The CDR3: CAWRYRGRETQYF. CDR3 coding DNA: TGTGCCTGGAGGTACAGGGGTCGTGAGACCCAGTACTTC.